This is a list of T cell receptor beta chains from one sample in a study of blood T cell repertoires in COVID-19. Assay: immunoSEQ multiplex PCR; the TCRdb copy retains only in-frame clones and omits some. The sample has about 120,000 clones; about 90% are singletons. The sequencing input was peripheral blood. These receptors all stem from a woman aged 70-85 years with acute or convalescent COVID-19. Both conserved end residues are part of each CDR3. Fields, in order: J gene, V gene, D gene, clone size, CDR3 DNA, CDR3 protein. D genes are given only for firm matches. The size of a clone is reported for some rows only, either as once, few or many, or as a class for expanded clones.

J gene: TRBJ1-6
V gene: TRBV18
D gene: .
clone size: .
CDR3 DNA: TGTGCCAGCTCACCACTAGCAAGGAGTAGCTCCTATAATTCACCCCTCCACTTT
CDR3 protein: CASSPLARSSSYNSPLHF

J gene: TRBJ1-1
V gene: TRBV12-3/TRBV12-4
D gene: .
clone size: .
CDR3 DNA: TGTGCCAGCAGGAGTCTCCCTCGCACTGAAGCTTTCTTT
CDR3 protein: CASRSLPRTEAFF

J gene: TRBJ1-1
V gene: TRBV11-2
D gene: .
clone size: .
CDR3 DNA: TGTGCCAGCAGCTTAGCGCGAGACATGAACACTGAAGCTTTCTTT
CDR3 protein: CASSLARDMNTEAFF

J gene: TRBJ1-2
V gene: TRBV2
D gene: .
clone size: .
CDR3 DNA: TGTGCCAGCACCACGGACAGTGGGCGCGGCTACACCTTC
CDR3 protein: CASTTDSGRGYTF

J gene: TRBJ1-2
V gene: TRBV11-2
D gene: .
clone size: .
CDR3 DNA: TGTGCCAGCAGCTGGGTTAACAGCTATGGCTACACCTTC
CDR3 protein: CASSWVNSYGYTF

J gene: TRBJ2-1
V gene: TRBV6-5
D gene: .
clone size: .
CDR3 DNA: TGTGCCAGCAGTACCCCTCCAGCAGGATCTGAGCAGTTCTTC
CDR3 protein: CASSTPPAGSEQFF

J gene: TRBJ1-5
V gene: TRBV7-9
D gene: .
clone size: .
CDR3 DNA: TGTGCCAGCAGCTTAGGGGGCGCGGATCAGCCCCAGCATTTT
CDR3 protein: CASSLGGADQPQHF

J gene: TRBJ2-7
V gene: TRBV5-4
D gene: TRBD2
clone size: .
CDR3 DNA: TGTGCCAGCAGCGCCGGTAGTAGCGGGGGTTCCTACGAGCAGTACTTC
CDR3 protein: CASSAGSSGGSYEQYF

J gene: TRBJ2-2
V gene: TRBV19
D gene: TRBD1
clone size: .
CDR3 DNA: TGTGCCAGTACCCCAGGGGGTGGCACCGGGGAGCTGTTTTTT
CDR3 protein: CASTPGGGTGELFF

J gene: TRBJ2-7
V gene: TRBV7-5
D gene: .
clone size: .
CDR3 DNA: TGTGTCAGAAGCTTAGCTAGCGGTAGCTCCTACGAGCAGTACTTC
CDR3 protein: CVRSLASGSSYEQYF

J gene: TRBJ2-7
V gene: TRBV28
D gene: .
clone size: .
CDR3 DNA: TGTGCCACCATATCGACGGGGGCCTACGAGCAGTACTTC
CDR3 protein: CATISTGAYEQYF

J gene: TRBJ2-5
V gene: TRBV9
D gene: .
clone size: .
CDR3 DNA: TGTGCCAGAATAGTAGAGACCCAGTACTTC
CDR3 protein: CARIVETQYF

J gene: TRBJ2-3
V gene: TRBV11-2
D gene: TRBD1
clone size: .
CDR3 DNA: TGTGCCAGCAGCACTCACAGGGGGCGCGCAGATACGCAGTATTTT
CDR3 protein: CASSTHRGRADTQYF

J gene: TRBJ2-1
V gene: TRBV12-3/TRBV12-4
D gene: .
clone size: .
CDR3 DNA: TGTGCCAGCAGTTTAAGGAGGCCTGAGCAGTTCTTC
CDR3 protein: CASSLRRPEQFF

J gene: TRBJ2-1
V gene: TRBV2
D gene: TRBD2
clone size: .
CDR3 DNA: TGTGCCAGCAGCCGGGGGGGCCTTGTGAATGAGCAGTTCTTC
CDR3 protein: CASSRGGLVNEQFF

J gene: TRBJ1-1
V gene: TRBV19
D gene: .
clone size: .
CDR3 DNA: TGTGCCAGTAGTCCAGGACAGAAAAACACTGAAGCTTTCTTT
CDR3 protein: CASSPGQKNTEAFF

J gene: TRBJ2-7
V gene: TRBV4-2
D gene: TRBD2
clone size: .
CDR3 DNA: TGTGCCAGCAGCCAACAAGCGGGGGGGTTATACGAGCAGTACTTC
CDR3 protein: CASSQQAGGLYEQYF

J gene: TRBJ2-3
V gene: TRBV15
D gene: .
clone size: .
CDR3 DNA: TGTGCCACCAGCAGGGGCGAAGATACGCAGTATTTT
CDR3 protein: CATSRGEDTQYF

J gene: TRBJ2-7
V gene: TRBV6-1
D gene: TRBD1
clone size: .
CDR3 DNA: TGTGCCAGCAGTGAATATGAGACAGGGAGTCGCGAGCAGTACTTC
CDR3 protein: CASSEYETGSREQYF

J gene: TRBJ1-5
V gene: TRBV5-8
D gene: .
clone size: .
CDR3 DNA: TGTGCCAGCAGCTTGAACCCGCGACTCAATCAGCCCCAGCATTTT
CDR3 protein: CASSLNPRLNQPQHF

J gene: TRBJ2-5
V gene: TRBV5-1
D gene: TRBD2
clone size: few
CDR3 DNA: TGCGCCAGAGTCGGACTAGCGGGGGGGCCGCAGGAGACCCAGTACTTC
CDR3 protein: CARVGLAGGPQETQYF

J gene: TRBJ2-2
V gene: TRBV5-1
D gene: .
clone size: .
CDR3 DNA: TGCGCCAGCAGCTTCACACAAGGGGCTGGGGAGCTGTTTTTT
CDR3 protein: CASSFTQGAGELFF

J gene: TRBJ2-2
V gene: TRBV28
D gene: TRBD1
clone size: .
CDR3 DNA: TGTGCCAGCAGCTCGGGACAGTTGCTGGAGGAGCTGTTTTTT
CDR3 protein: CASSSGQLLEELFF

J gene: TRBJ2-5
V gene: TRBV6-6
D gene: TRBD1
clone size: .
CDR3 DNA: TGTGCCAGCAGTCGAAATGACAGGGGGTACCAAGAGACCCAGTACTTC
CDR3 protein: CASSRNDRGYQETQYF

J gene: TRBJ1-2
V gene: TRBV5-1
D gene: .
clone size: .
CDR3 DNA: TGCGCCAGCAGCTCACAAGGGGCCTACACCTTC
CDR3 protein: CASSSQGAYTF

J gene: TRBJ2-5
V gene: TRBV9
D gene: TRBD1
clone size: .
CDR3 DNA: TGTGCCAGCAGCGTCATTGGGACAGGGGGAGAGACCCAGTACTTC
CDR3 protein: CASSVIGTGGETQYF

J gene: TRBJ2-7
V gene: TRBV10-3
D gene: .
clone size: .
CDR3 DNA: TGTGCCACGACCGGGACTGCCTCCTACGAGCAGTACTTC
CDR3 protein: CATTGTASYEQYF

J gene: TRBJ2-1
V gene: TRBV5-1
D gene: TRBD2
clone size: .
CDR3 DNA: TGCGCCAGCACCAAGGGCCTAGCGGGGGCCTACTACAATGAGCAGTTCTTC
CDR3 protein: CASTKGLAGAYYNEQFF

J gene: TRBJ2-5
V gene: TRBV10-1
D gene: TRBD2
clone size: .
CDR3 DNA: TGCGCCAGCAGCTCGGGACTAGCGGGGGCCCAAGAGACCCAGTACTTC
CDR3 protein: CASSSGLAGAQETQYF

J gene: TRBJ1-5
V gene: TRBV12-3/TRBV12-4
D gene: .
clone size: .
CDR3 DNA: TGTGCCAGCAGTCGCCAAGCTCAGCCCCAGCATTTT
CDR3 protein: CASSRQAQPQHF

J gene: TRBJ1-3
V gene: TRBV2
D gene: .
clone size: .
CDR3 DNA: TGTGCCAGCAAGACAGCCCCTGGAAACACCATATATTTT
CDR3 protein: CASKTAPGNTIYF

J gene: TRBJ2-7
V gene: TRBV10-1
D gene: .
clone size: .
CDR3 DNA: TGCGCCACAGGGGATGGCTACGAGCAGTACTTC
CDR3 protein: CATGDGYEQYF

J gene: TRBJ1-4
V gene: TRBV30
D gene: .
clone size: .
CDR3 DNA: TGTGCCTGGAGTGTAACAGGGCTAGAAAAACTGTTTTTT
CDR3 protein: CAWSVTGLEKLFF

J gene: TRBJ2-3
V gene: TRBV3-1/TRBV3-2
D gene: .
clone size: .
CDR3 DNA: TGTGCCAGCAGCCGGAACAACGGACTAGGGGGAGATACGCAGTATTTT
CDR3 protein: CASSRNNGLGGDTQYF

J gene: TRBJ1-2
V gene: TRBV28
D gene: .
clone size: .
CDR3 DNA: TGTGCCAGCAGTTTATGGTTTGGGGAGGACTATGGCTACACCTTC
CDR3 protein: CASSLWFGEDYGYTF

J gene: TRBJ2-1
V gene: TRBV5-1
D gene: TRBD2
clone size: .
CDR3 DNA: TGCGCCAGCAGCTTTACCACTAGCGGGGGGGCAAATGAGCAGTTCTTC
CDR3 protein: CASSFTTSGGANEQFF

J gene: TRBJ1-2
V gene: TRBV6-1
D gene: .
clone size: .
CDR3 DNA: TGTGCCAGCACCGACTCCTACCAAGACGGCGGCTACACCTTC
CDR3 protein: CASTDSYQDGGYTF

J gene: TRBJ1-2
V gene: TRBV13
D gene: .
clone size: .
CDR3 DNA: TGTGCCAGCAGCCGTTGGGCACTCACTAACTATGGCTACACCTTC
CDR3 protein: CASSRWALTNYGYTF

J gene: TRBJ2-5
V gene: TRBV5-4
D gene: TRBD1
clone size: .
CDR3 DNA: TGTGCCAGCAGCCTCGAAACAGGACAGGACCAGTACTTC
CDR3 protein: CASSLETGQDQYF

J gene: TRBJ2-5
V gene: TRBV4-2
D gene: TRBD2
clone size: .
CDR3 DNA: TGTGCCAGCAGGATAGCGGGGGGGCAAGAGACCCAGTACTTC
CDR3 protein: CASRIAGGQETQYF

J gene: TRBJ1-3
V gene: TRBV5-4
D gene: .
clone size: .
CDR3 DNA: TGTGCCAGCAGCTCGCCTAAGGAGAGCTCTGGAAACACCATATATTTT
CDR3 protein: CASSSPKESSGNTIYF

J gene: TRBJ1-2
V gene: TRBV6-5
D gene: .
clone size: .
CDR3 DNA: TGTGCCAGCAGCGATAACACCTATGGCTACACCTTC
CDR3 protein: CASSDNTYGYTF

J gene: TRBJ1-5
V gene: TRBV7-2
D gene: TRBD1
clone size: .
CDR3 DNA: TGTGCCAGCAGCCTTCTTGGACAGGTCAATCAGCCCCAGCATTTT
CDR3 protein: CASSLLGQVNQPQHF

J gene: TRBJ2-7
V gene: TRBV27
D gene: TRBD1
clone size: few
CDR3 DNA: TGTGCCAGCCGGGACAGGAAAGATCCGAGCTCCTACGAGCAGTACTTC
CDR3 protein: CASRDRKDPSSYEQYF

J gene: TRBJ2-7
V gene: TRBV28
D gene: TRBD2
clone size: .
CDR3 DNA: TGTGCCAGCACCCCTTTATATCGGAGCGGGGGGTACGAGCAGTACTTC
CDR3 protein: CASTPLYRSGGYEQYF

J gene: TRBJ2-3
V gene: TRBV5-6
D gene: TRBD2
clone size: .
CDR3 DNA: TGTGCCAGCAGCCTCCGAGGGACTAGCGGGGGGGCCGGTACAGATACGCAGTATTTT
CDR3 protein: CASSLRGTSGGAGTDTQYF

J gene: TRBJ1-4
V gene: TRBV4-2
D gene: TRBD1
clone size: .
CDR3 DNA: TGTGCCAGCAGCCAGGGGAGGGGACAGGGGGAAAAACTGTTTTTT
CDR3 protein: CASSQGRGQGEKLFF

J gene: TRBJ2-7
V gene: TRBV11-2
D gene: .
clone size: .
CDR3 DNA: TGTGCCAGCAGCCCCTCTGCGGGGTATGGGGAGCAGTACTTC
CDR3 protein: CASSPSAGYGEQYF

J gene: TRBJ1-2
V gene: TRBV28
D gene: .
clone size: .
CDR3 DNA: TGTGCCAGCAGTTCGTCCGACAGATATGGCTACACCTTC
CDR3 protein: CASSSSDRYGYTF

J gene: TRBJ2-1
V gene: TRBV5-1
D gene: TRBD1
clone size: .
CDR3 DNA: TGCGCCAGCAGCTCGACAGGGGGTTTGGGCAATGAGCAGTTCTTC
CDR3 protein: CASSSTGGLGNEQFF

J gene: TRBJ1-4
V gene: TRBV3-1/TRBV3-2
D gene: TRBD1
clone size: .
CDR3 DNA: TGTGCCAGCAGCCGGACAGGGGGCCGAAATAATGAAAAACTGTTTTTT
CDR3 protein: CASSRTGGRNNEKLFF

J gene: TRBJ1-2
V gene: TRBV6-4
D gene: .
clone size: .
CDR3 DNA: TGTGCCAGCAGTGATTCAGCTAACTATGGCTACACCTTC
CDR3 protein: CASSDSANYGYTF

J gene: TRBJ2-6
V gene: TRBV28
D gene: .
clone size: .
CDR3 DNA: TGTGCCAGCAGTTTCCTGGGGCCTGGGGCCAACGTCCTGACTTTC
CDR3 protein: CASSFLGPGANVLTF

J gene: TRBJ2-7
V gene: TRBV7-9
D gene: TRBD1
clone size: .
CDR3 DNA: TGTGCCAGCAGTAGGGGACAGCCCTCCTACGAGCAGTACTTC
CDR3 protein: CASSRGQPSYEQYF